The 7 T cell receptor beta chains given below trace back to one sample, sequenced in a study of OX40 agonist ivuxolimab in advanced cancers. The protocol was immunoSEQ multiplex PCR, while the TCRdb copy is restricted to in-frame clones and leaves out a portion. The table has approximately 29,000 clones, 80% to 85% seen once; the top ten hold roughly a sixth. Sample: CD4+ or CD8+ T cells sorted from blood, taken in a trial of the OX40 agonist ivuxolimab. The receptors come from an adult with an advanced solid tumor such as melanoma, head and neck, liver or kidney cancer.

V and J are TRBV25-1 and TRBJ2-7; perhaps TRBD1 as D (6 bases). Germline-derived CDR1 and CDR2 are MGHDK and SYGVNS. V lost 7 bases to trimming and J lost 3 bases, with 19 bases between them. CDR3 length: 15 amino acids. The CDR3 is CASKGGPTGNYEQYF. The CDR3, as DNA: TGTGCCAGCAAAGGGGGTCCTACAGGGAACTACGAGCAGTACTTC.

The rearrangement links TRBV2 to TRBJ1-1, with a tentative D call TRBD1 (5 bases). CDR1 and CDR2 (germline): SNHLY, FYNNEI. The CDR3 consists of 15 residues. With 7 bases removed from V and 10 bases from J, the gap between germline ends came to 25 bases. The CDR3 is CASISSRGAGVGAFF. DNA for the CDR3: TGTGCCAGCATCTCATCCCGAGGGGCGGGGGTTGGAGCTTTCTTT.

CDR3 sequence reads: CASSPALAGVYNEQFF. Here the CDR3 DNA reads TGTGCCAGCTCACCAGCCTTAGCGGGAGTGTACAATGAGCAGTTCTTC. This sequence joins TRBV18 and TRBJ2-1; TRBD2 agrees at 9 bases. The CDR3 is made up of 16 amino acids. Germline loops: CDR1 KGHSH, CDR2 LQKENI. V gave up 2 bases and J gave up 4 bases; unmatched junction bases: 6.

The DNA of the CDR3 is TGTGCCAGCAGGGCATCTAGCGGGAGCAAAGAGACCCAGTACTTC. It codes for CASRASSGSKETQYF. V is TRBV7-9 and J is TRBJ2-5; 10 bases are a match to TRBD2. Germline CDR1 reads SEHNR; CDR2 reads FQNEAQ (reference sequence). V was pared by 6 bases and J by 3 bases, with 7 bases of the junction left unmatched. This CDR3 spans 15 amino acids.

The chain is built from TRBV6-6 and TRBJ2-7; D might be TRBD1 (6 bases). CDR1 is MNHNY and CDR2 is SVGAGI in the germline V gene (reference sequence). The CDR3 length is 13 residues. Trimming pared 1 base from V and 5 bases from J, leaving 9 bases between. In DNA, the CDR3 is TGTGCCAGCAGTTACTGGCCAGGGGACGAGCAGTACTTC. Residues: CASSYWPGDEQYF.

The CDR3: CASSSIGLAEEETQYF. The CDR3 coding sequence is TGTGCCAGCAGCTCAATAGGACTAGCGGAAGAAGAGACCCAGTACTTC. The chain recombines TRBV7-9 with TRBJ2-5; 10 positions match TRBD2. CDR1 is SEHNR, CDR2 FQNEAQ, per germline (reference sequence). V lost 4 bases, J lost 3 bases, and 8 bases stayed unmatched. CDR3 length: 16 residues.

The chain employs TRBV7-2 and TRBJ2-5; D tentatively reads TRBD1 or TRBD2 (5 bases each). The CDR3 loop spans 16 amino acids. Germline V gene lookup returns CDR1 SGHTA and CDR2 FQGNSA. The V gene lost 5 bases and the J gene lost 1 base, with 17 bases spanning the gap. CDR3 DNA: TGTGCCAGCAGCCCGAGGGGAATAGCTCCCCAAGAGACCCAGTACTTC. Amino acids: CASSPRGIAPQETQYF.